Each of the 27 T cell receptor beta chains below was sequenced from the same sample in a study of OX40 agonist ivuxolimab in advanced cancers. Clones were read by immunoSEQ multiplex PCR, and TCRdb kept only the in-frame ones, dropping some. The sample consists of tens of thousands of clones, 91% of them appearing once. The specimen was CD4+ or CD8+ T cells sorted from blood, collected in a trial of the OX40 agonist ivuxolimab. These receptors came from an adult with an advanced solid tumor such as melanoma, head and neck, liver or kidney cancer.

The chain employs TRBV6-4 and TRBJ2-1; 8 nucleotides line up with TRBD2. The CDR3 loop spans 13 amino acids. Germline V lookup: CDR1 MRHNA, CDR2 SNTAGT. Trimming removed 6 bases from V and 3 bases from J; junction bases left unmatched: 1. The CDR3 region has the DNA TGTGCCAGCAGCGGGACTAGCTACAATGAGCAGTTCTTC. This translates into CASSGTSYNEQFF.

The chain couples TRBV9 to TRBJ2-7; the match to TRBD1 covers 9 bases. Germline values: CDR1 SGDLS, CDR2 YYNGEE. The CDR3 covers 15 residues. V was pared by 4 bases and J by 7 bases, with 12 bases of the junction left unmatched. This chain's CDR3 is CASSPRDREGAEQYF. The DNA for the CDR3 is TGTGCCAGCAGCCCCCGGGACAGGGAAGGAGCTGAGCAGTACTTC.

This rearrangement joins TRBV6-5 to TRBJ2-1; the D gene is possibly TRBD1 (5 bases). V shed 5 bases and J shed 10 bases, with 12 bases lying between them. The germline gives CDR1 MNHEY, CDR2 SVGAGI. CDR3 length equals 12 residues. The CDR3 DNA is TGTGCCAGCAGTCCCGCAGGGCGGGAGCAGTTCTTC. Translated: CASSPAGREQFF.

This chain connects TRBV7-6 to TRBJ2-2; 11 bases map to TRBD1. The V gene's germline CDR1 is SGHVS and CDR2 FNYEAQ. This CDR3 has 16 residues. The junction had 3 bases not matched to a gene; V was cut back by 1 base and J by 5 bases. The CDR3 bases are TGTGCCAGCAGCTTAGGGGACAGGGGGTCGACCGGGGAGCTGTTTTTT. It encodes CASSLGDRGSTGELFF.

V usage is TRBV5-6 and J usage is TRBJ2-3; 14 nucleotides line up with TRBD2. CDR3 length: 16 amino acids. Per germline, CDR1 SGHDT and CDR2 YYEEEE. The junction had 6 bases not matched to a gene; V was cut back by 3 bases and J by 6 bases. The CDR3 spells CASSWGLAGVRDTQYF. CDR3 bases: TGTGCCAGCAGCTGGGGACTAGCGGGAGTACGGGATACGCAGTATTTT.

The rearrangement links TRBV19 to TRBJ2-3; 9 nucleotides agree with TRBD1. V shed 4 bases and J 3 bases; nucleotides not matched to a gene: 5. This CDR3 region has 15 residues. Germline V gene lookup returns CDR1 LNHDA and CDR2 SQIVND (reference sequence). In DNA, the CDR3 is TGTGCCAGTAGTAGGGGGGACAGGGAAACAGATACGCAGTATTTT. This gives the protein CASSRGDRETDTQYF.

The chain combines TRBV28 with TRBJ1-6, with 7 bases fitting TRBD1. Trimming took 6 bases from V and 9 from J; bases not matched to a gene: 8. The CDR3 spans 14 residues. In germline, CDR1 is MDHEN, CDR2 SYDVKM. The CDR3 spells CASSQDRAASPLHF. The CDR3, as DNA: TGTGCCAGCAGCCAAGACAGGGCCGCTTCACCCCTCCACTTT.

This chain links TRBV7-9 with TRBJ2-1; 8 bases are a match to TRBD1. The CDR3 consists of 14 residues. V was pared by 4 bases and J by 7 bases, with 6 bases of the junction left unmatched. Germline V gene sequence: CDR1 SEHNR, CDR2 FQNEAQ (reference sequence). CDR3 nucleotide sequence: TGTGCCAGCAGCTCCAGGGGGCGAAGAAATGAGCAGTTCTTC. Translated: CASSSRGRRNEQFF.

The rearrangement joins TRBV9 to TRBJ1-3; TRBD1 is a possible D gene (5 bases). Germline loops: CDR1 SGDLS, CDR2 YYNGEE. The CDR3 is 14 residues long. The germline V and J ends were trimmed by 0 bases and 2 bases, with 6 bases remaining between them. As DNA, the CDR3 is TGTGCCAGCAGCGTAGGGGGGGCTGGAAACACCATATATTTT. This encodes CASSVGGAGNTIYF.

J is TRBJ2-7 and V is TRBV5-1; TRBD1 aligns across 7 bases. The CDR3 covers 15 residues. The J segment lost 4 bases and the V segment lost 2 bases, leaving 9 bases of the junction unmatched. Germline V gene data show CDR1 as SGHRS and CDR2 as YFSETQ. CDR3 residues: CASSLWDSVIYEQYF. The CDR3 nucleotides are TGCGCCAGCAGCTTATGGGACAGCGTCATTTACGAGCAGTACTTC. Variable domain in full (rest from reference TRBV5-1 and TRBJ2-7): KAGVTQTPRYLIKTRGQQVTLSCSPISGHRSVSWYQQTPGQGLQFLFEYFSETQRNKGNFPGRFSGRQFSNSRSEMNVSTLELGDSALYLCASSLWDSVIYEQYFGPGTRLTVT.

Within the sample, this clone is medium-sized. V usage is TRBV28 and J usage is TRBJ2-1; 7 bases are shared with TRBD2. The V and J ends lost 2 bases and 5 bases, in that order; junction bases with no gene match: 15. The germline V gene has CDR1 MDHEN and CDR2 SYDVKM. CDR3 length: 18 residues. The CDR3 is CASSLNVWEGRWDNEQFF. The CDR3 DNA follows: TGTGCCAGCAGTTTAAATGTTTGGGAGGGACGGTGGGACAATGAGCAGTTCTTC. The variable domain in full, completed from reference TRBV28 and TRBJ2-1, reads DVKVTQSSRYLVKRTGEKVFLECVQDMDHENMFWYRQDPGLGLRLIYFSYDVKMKEKGDIPEGYSVSREKKERFSLILESASTNQTSMYLCASSLNVWEGRWDNEQFFGPGTRLTVL.

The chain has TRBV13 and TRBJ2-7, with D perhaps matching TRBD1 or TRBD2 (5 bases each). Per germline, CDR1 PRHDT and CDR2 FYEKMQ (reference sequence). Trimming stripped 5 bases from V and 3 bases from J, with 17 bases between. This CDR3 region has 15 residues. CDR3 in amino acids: CASSPTSGRSYEQYF. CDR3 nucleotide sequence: TGTGCCAGCAGCCCAACCTCGGGGCGCAGCTACGAGCAGTACTTC. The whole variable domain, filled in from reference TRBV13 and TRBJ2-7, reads AAGVIQSPRHLIKEKRETATLKCYPIPRHDTVYWYQQGPGQDPQFLISFYEKMQSDKGSIPDRFSAQQFSDYHSELNMSSLELGDSALYFCASSPTSGRSYEQYFGPGTRLTVT.

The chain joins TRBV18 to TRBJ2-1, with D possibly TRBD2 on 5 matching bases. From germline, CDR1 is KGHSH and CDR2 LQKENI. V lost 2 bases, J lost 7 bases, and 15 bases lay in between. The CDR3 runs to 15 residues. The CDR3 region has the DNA TGTGCCAGCTCACCAGGAGCGGCCCTGTCGAATGAGCAGTTCTTC. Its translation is CASSPGAALSNEQFF.

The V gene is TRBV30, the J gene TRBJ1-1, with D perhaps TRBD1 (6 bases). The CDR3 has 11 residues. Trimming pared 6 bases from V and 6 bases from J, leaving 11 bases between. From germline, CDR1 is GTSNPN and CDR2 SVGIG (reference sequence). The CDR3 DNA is TGTGCCTGTGGGCAGGGGCCTGAAGCTTTCTTT. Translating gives CACGQGPEAFF.

CDR3 bases: TGTGCCTTAGGACTGAGCTCCTACAATGAGCAGTTCTTC. Translating gives CALGLSSYNEQFF. The genes are TRBV30 and TRBJ2-1, with D perhaps matching TRBD2 (5 bases). Germline CDR1 is GTSNPN and CDR2 is SVGIG (reference sequence). Trimming pared 7 bases from V and 0 bases from J, leaving 10 bases between. This CDR3 spans 13 amino acids. Full variable domain (remainder filled in from reference TRBV30 and TRBJ2-1): SQTIHQWPATLVQPVGSPLSLECTVEGTSNPNLYWYRQAAGRGLQLLFYSVGIGQISSEVPQNLSASRPQDRQFILSSKKLLLSDSGFYLCALGLSSYNEQFFGPGTRLTVL.

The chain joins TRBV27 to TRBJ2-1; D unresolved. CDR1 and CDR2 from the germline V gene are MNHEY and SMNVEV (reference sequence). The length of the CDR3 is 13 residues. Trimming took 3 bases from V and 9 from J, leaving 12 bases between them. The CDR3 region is CASSLGNLSEQFF. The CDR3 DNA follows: TGTGCCAGCAGTTTGGGAAATCTCAGTGAGCAGTTCTTC.

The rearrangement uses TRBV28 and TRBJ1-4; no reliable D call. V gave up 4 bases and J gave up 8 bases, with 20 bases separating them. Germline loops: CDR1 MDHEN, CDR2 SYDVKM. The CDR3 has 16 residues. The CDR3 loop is CASSSMIRGMEEKLFF. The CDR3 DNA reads TGTGCCAGCAGTTCTATGATACGCGGGATGGAGGAAAAACTGTTTTTT.

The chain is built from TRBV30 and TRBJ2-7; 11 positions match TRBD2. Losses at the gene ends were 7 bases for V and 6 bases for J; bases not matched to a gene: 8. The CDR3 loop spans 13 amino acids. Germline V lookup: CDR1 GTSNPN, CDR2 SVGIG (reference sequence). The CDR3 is CALIAGGTGEQYF. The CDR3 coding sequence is TGTGCCTTAATAGCGGGAGGGACAGGCGAGCAGTACTTC.

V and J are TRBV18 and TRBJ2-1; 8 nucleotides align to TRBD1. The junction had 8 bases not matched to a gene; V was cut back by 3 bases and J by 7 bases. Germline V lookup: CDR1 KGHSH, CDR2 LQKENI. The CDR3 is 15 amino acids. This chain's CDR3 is CASSPEYRGWNEQFF. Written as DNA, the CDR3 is TGTGCCAGCTCACCGGAATACAGGGGGTGGAATGAGCAGTTCTTC.

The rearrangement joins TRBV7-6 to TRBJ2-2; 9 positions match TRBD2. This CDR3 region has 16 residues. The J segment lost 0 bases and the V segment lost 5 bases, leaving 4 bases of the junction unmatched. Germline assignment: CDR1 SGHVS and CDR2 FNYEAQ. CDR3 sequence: CASSASGTANTGELFF. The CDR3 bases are TGTGCCAGCAGCGCTAGCGGGACAGCGAACACCGGGGAGCTGTTTTTT. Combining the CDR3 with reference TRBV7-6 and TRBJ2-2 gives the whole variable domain GAGVSQSPRYKVTKRGQDVALRCDPISGHVSLYWYRQALGQGPEFLTYFNYEAQQDKSGLPNDRFSAERPEGSISTLTIQRTEQRDSAMYRCASSASGTANTGELFFGEGSRLTVL.

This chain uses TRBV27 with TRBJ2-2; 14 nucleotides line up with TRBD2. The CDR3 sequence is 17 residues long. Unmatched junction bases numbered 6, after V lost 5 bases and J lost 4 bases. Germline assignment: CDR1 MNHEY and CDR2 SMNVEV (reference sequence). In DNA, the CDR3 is TGTGCCAGCAGTGAAAGACTAGCGGGAGGGCCCACCGGGGAGCTGTTTTTT. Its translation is CASSERLAGGPTGELFF.

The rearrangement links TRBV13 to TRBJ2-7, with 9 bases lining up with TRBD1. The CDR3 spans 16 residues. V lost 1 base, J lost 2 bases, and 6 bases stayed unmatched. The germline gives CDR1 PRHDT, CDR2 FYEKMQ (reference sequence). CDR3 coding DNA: TGTGCCAGCAGCTTAGCACAGGGGGCCATAACCTACGAGCAGTACTTC. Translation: CASSLAQGAITYEQYF. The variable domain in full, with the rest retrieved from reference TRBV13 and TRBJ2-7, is AAGVIQSPRHLIKEKRETATLKCYPIPRHDTVYWYQQGPGQDPQFLISFYEKMQSDKGSIPDRFSAQQFSDYHSELNMSSLELGDSALYFCASSLAQGAITYEQYFGPGTRLTVT.

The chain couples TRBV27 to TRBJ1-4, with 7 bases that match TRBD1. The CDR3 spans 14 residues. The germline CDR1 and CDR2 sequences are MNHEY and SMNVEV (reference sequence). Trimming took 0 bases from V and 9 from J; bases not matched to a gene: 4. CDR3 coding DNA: TGTGCCAGCAGTTTATCCACAGGGGCCCAAAAACTGTTTTTT. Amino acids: CASSLSTGAQKLFF.

Here the CDR3 reads CASSWTRANTGELFF. CDR3 nucleotides: TGCGCCAGCAGTTGGACGAGAGCCAACACCGGGGAGCTGTTTTTT. This chain links TRBV10-2 with TRBJ2-2; no firm D call. The CDR3 sequence is 15 residues long. Germline CDR1 is WSHSY and CDR2 is SAAADI. With 5 bases removed from V and 2 bases from J, the gap between germline ends came to 12 bases.

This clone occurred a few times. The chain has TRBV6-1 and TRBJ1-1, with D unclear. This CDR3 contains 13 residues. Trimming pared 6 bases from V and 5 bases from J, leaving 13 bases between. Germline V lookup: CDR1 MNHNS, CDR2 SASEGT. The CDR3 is CASRRNLGTEAFF. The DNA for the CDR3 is TGTGCCAGCAGAAGAAACTTGGGGACTGAAGCTTTCTTT.

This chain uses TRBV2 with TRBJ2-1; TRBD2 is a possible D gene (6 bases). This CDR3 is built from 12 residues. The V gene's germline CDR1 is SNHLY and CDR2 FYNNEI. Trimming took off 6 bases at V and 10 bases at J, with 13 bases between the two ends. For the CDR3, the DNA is TGTGCCAGCAGCGACCGGGACTTAGAGCAGTTCTTC. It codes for CASSDRDLEQFF.

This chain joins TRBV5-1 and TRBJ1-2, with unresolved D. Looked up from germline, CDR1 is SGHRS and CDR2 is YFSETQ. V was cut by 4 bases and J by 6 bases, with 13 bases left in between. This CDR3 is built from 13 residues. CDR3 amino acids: CASSVTRADGYTF. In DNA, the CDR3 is TGCGCCAGCAGCGTAACGAGGGCAGATGGCTACACCTTC. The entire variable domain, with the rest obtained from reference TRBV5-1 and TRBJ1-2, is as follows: KAGVTQTPRYLIKTRGQQVTLSCSPISGHRSVSWYQQTPGQGLQFLFEYFSETQRNKGNFPGRFSGRQFSNSRSEMNVSTLELGDSALYLCASSVTRADGYTFGSGTRLTVV.